In this sample, the clone carrying this T cell receptor beta chain turned up many times. For sequencing, patients were chosen who had shown expansion of CD8+CD57+ cells by flow cytometry. The TCR beta profiling, which covered VDJ combination and CDR3 sequence, was carried out using genomic DNA as the template. TCRdb reprocessed the reads with MiXCR, giving one entry per CDR3 protein. The repertoire holds 200,000 to 300,000 distinct CDR3 sequences, with around 82% as singletons. This sample stems from a study of CD8+CD57+ T cells in acquired aplastic anemia. V was shortened by 4 bases and J by 0 bases, with 12 bases between the two germline ends. The CDR3 loop spans 15 amino acids. In germline, CDR1 is MNHNS, CDR2 SASEGT.

The sequence was obtained from a human donor with aplastic anemia. V and J are TRBV6-1 and TRBJ1-1; unclear D gene. Sequencing used sorted CD4+, CD8+, or CD8+CD57+ T cells (not recorded which) from PBMCs. Here the CDR3 reads CASSAWQYMNTEAFF. Written as DNA, the CDR3 is TGTGCCAGCAGTGCATGGCAGTACATGAACACTGAAGCTTTCTTT.